The next 29 T cell receptor beta chains were all read from a single sample in a study of T cell responses to AZD1222 COVID-19 vaccine. The method was immunoSEQ multiplex PCR; TCRdb's version includes in-frame clones alone and lacks a portion of them. The table has over 150,000 clones, roughly 90% seen once. The specimen comprised peripheral blood, sampled 28 days after the second AZD1222 dose. The receptors shown here come from an adult who received the AZD1222 COVID-19 vaccine.

The chain combines TRBV5-4 with TRBJ2-6; TRBD2 might be the D (5 bases). The V end lost 2 bases, the J end lost 0 bases, and 12 bases lay between the germline ends. Germline CDR1 is SGHNT and CDR2 is YYREEE (reference sequence). The CDR3 covers 17 residues. The CDR3 loop reads CASSLPGLTSGANVLTF. As DNA, the CDR3 is TGTGCCAGCAGCTTACCGGGGTTAACCTCTGGGGCCAACGTCCTGACTTTC.

The chain employs TRBV29-1 and TRBJ2-3, with D possibly being TRBD1 (6 bases). V lost 6 bases, J lost 4 bases, and 17 bases lay in between. In germline, CDR1 is SQVTM, CDR2 ANQGSEA. CDR3 length: 14 residues. CDR3 sequence reads: CSVIQGSAADTQYF. The CDR3 bases are TGCAGCGTCATACAGGGATCGGCTGCAGATACGCAGTATTTT.

The rearrangement uses TRBV7-9 and TRBJ1-5; 8 bases agree with TRBD1. The V segment lost 1 base and the J segment 7 bases; nucleotides outside the gene matches: 6. Germline loops: CDR1 SEHNR, CDR2 FQNEAQ (reference sequence). This CDR3 spans 15 amino acids. The CDR3 reads CASSLGTGLGQPQHF. CDR3 bases: TGTGCCAGCAGCTTAGGGACAGGGCTTGGGCAGCCCCAGCATTTT. The full variable domain, rest sourced from reference TRBV7-9 and TRBJ1-5, is DTGVSQNPRHKITKRGQNVTFRCDPISEHNRLYWYRQTLGQGPEFLTYFQNEAQLEKSRLLSDRFSAERPKGSFSTLEIQRTEQGDSAMYLCASSLGTGLGQPQHFGDGTRLSIL.

The chain couples TRBV7-2 to TRBJ1-2, with a possible D match to TRBD1 (6 bases). V lost 5 bases, J lost 10 bases, and 17 bases lay in between. CDR1 is SGHTA, CDR2 FQGNSA, per germline. This CDR3 contains 13 residues. The CDR3 spells CASSPSHRVFYTF. CDR3 coding DNA: TGTGCCAGCAGCCCAAGCCACAGGGTCTTCTACACCTTC. Supplemented by reference TRBV7-2 and TRBJ1-2, the full variable domain reads GAGVSQSPSNKVTEKGKDVELRCDPISGHTALYWYRQSLGQGLEFLIYFQGNSAPDKSGLPSDRFSAERTGGSVSTLTIQRTQQEDSAVYLCASSPSHRVFYTFGSGTRLTVV.

V and J are TRBV5-1 and TRBJ2-5; 9 bases agree with TRBD1. J lost 3 bases, V lost 3 bases, and 3 bases had no gene match. From germline, CDR1 is SGHRS and CDR2 YFSETQ. The CDR3 loop spans 14 amino acids. The CDR3 spells CASSSGTGKETQYF. The CDR3 coding sequence is TGCGCCAGCAGCTCCGGGACAGGGAAAGAGACCCAGTACTTC.

This chain links TRBV5-1 with TRBJ2-4; the D gene is possibly TRBD2 (7 bases). Trimming pared 6 bases from V and 4 bases from J, leaving 23 bases between. The germline V gene encodes CDR1 SGHRS and CDR2 YFSETQ. CDR3 size: 17 residues. The CDR3 coding sequence is TGCGCCAGCACCGGGGATCTAGGGCGGGGGCCTAAAAACATTCAGTACTTC. It codes for CASTGDLGRGPKNIQYF.

The chain couples TRBV29-1 to TRBJ2-3, with D tentatively TRBD1 or TRBD2 (5 bases each). CDR1 and CDR2 (germline): SQVTM, ANQGSEA. Trimming pared 5 bases from V and 4 bases from J, leaving 10 bases between. The CDR3 runs 12 residues. The CDR3 coding sequence is TGCAGCGTTACGGTGGGGGCAGATACGCAGTATTTT. Translation: CSVTVGADTQYF.

The V and J genes are TRBV5-4 and TRBJ2-1; weak D call: TRBD2 (6 bases). Between the trimmed V and J ends, which lost 1 base and 0 bases, there was a span of 17 bases. The CDR3 has 18 residues. Germline V gives CDR1 SGHNT, CDR2 YYREEE (reference sequence). For the CDR3, the DNA is TGTGCCAGCAGCTTGCGGTCGGCGGGGAGTCGCTCCTACAATGAGCAGTTCTTC. Translation: CASSLRSAGSRSYNEQFF.

The V call is TRBV3-1 (or the pseudogene TRBV3-2), the J call TRBJ2-7, with D unresolved. Trimming stripped 1 base from V and 5 bases from J, with 9 bases between. Germline V gene sequence: CDR1 LGHDT, CDR2 YNNKEL (reference sequence). This CDR3 region has 13 residues. DNA for the CDR3: TGTGCCAGCAGCCAAGGGATTGGCCACGAGCAGTACTTC. It translates to CASSQGIGHEQYF.

This clone was observed a single time. The V call is TRBV15, the J call TRBJ1-5; D not certain. CDR1 and CDR2 (germline): LNHNV, YYDKDF (reference sequence). The CDR3 runs to 16 residues. The V gene lost 0 bases and the J gene lost 0 bases, with 9 bases spanning the gap. CDR3 in DNA: TGTGCCACCAGCAGAGAGCAACGAAATAGCAATCAGCCCCAGCATTTT. Amino acids: CATSREQRNSNQPQHF.

This chain links TRBV10-3 with TRBJ2-7, with D possibly matching TRBD1 (5 bases). Germline assignment: CDR1 ENHRY and CDR2 SYGVKD. CDR3 size: 11 residues. The V gene lost 3 bases and the J gene lost 5 bases, with 5 bases spanning the gap. The CDR3 protein is CAISDRDEQYF. The CDR3 DNA follows: TGTGCCATCAGTGACAGGGACGAGCAGTACTTC.

The chain employs TRBV27 and TRBJ1-1; D is possibly TRBD1 (6 bases). The CDR3 consists of 14 residues. Trimming removed 4 bases from V and 2 bases from J, with 11 bases in between. Germline-derived CDR1 and CDR2 are MNHEY and SMNVEV (reference sequence). This chain's CDR3 is CASSWGLTNTEAFF. In DNA form, the CDR3 reads TGTGCCAGCAGTTGGGGGCTTACAAACACTGAAGCTTTCTTT.

The chain has TRBV20-1 and TRBJ1-2; D is perhaps TRBD1 (6 bases). In germline, CDR1 is DFQATT, CDR2 SNEGSKA (reference sequence). V lost 3 bases, J lost 0 bases, and 11 bases lay in between. This CDR3 contains 14 residues. The DNA for the CDR3 is TGCAGTGCTAGTTCGGGGGCGGCTAACTATGGCTACACCTTC. Encoded protein: CSASSGAANYGYTF.

The rearrangement joins TRBV3-1 (or the pseudogene TRBV3-2) to TRBJ1-1, with D perhaps matching TRBD1 (5 bases). The CDR3 has 14 residues. Looked up from germline, CDR1 is LGHDT and CDR2 is YNNKEL (reference sequence). V was clipped by 4 bases and J by 2 bases, with 11 bases between them. This CDR3 reads CASSPNWGNTEAFF. CDR3 coding DNA: TGTGCCAGCAGCCCGAACTGGGGCAACACTGAAGCTTTCTTT.

CDR3: CASSEGGLAGAQGKETQYF. The CDR3 DNA follows: TGTGCCAGCAGTGAAGGAGGACTAGCGGGGGCCCAAGGAAAAGAGACCCAGTACTTC. The chain employs TRBV2 and TRBJ2-5; 13 nucleotides agree with TRBD2. CDR3 length: 19 amino acids. With V trimmed by 1 base and J by 3 bases, 11 bases remained unmatched. Germline V gives CDR1 SNHLY, CDR2 FYNNEI.

CDR3 coding DNA: TGCGCCAGCAGCTTGGCCGAGGCGGGGGGGCGCACAGATACGCAGTATTTT. It encodes CASSLAEAGGRTDTQYF. V and J are TRBV5-1 and TRBJ2-3, with 9 bases that match TRBD2. The germline gives CDR1 SGHRS, CDR2 YFSETQ. The CDR3 sequence is 17 residues long. Losses at the gene ends were 0 bases for V and 1 base for J; bases not matched to a gene: 6.

The rearrangement joins TRBV30 to TRBJ1-2; 9 bases fit TRBD1. CDR3 size: 16 residues. V shed 3 bases and J 2 bases; nucleotides not matched to a gene: 10. The germline V gene has CDR1 GTSNPN and CDR2 SVGIG (reference sequence). The CDR3 DNA follows: TGTGCCTGGAGCTACAGACCGGGACAGGGAAACTATGGCTACACCTTC. This codes for CAWSYRPGQGNYGYTF.

V is TRBV6-1 and J is TRBJ1-2, with 10 bases matching TRBD1. Looked up from germline, CDR1 is MNHNS and CDR2 is SASEGT. After removal of 1 base from V and 8 bases from J, the junction contained 7 bases not matched to a gene. This CDR3 spans 15 amino acids. CDR3 protein: CASSEGDRGRMGYTF. The CDR3 DNA sequence: TGTGCCAGCAGTGAAGGGGACAGGGGCCGAATGGGCTACACCTTC.

J is TRBJ1-2 and V is TRBV7-8; D unresolved. The CDR3 loop spans 15 amino acids. V was trimmed by 1 base and J by 0 bases, leaving 9 bases between them. Germline values: CDR1 SGHVS, CDR2 FQNEAQ. The CDR3 bases are TGTGCCAGCAGCTTAGGACCCTCACCTAACTATGGCTACACCTTC. Amino acid sequence: CASSLGPSPNYGYTF. The entire variable domain, with the rest obtained from reference TRBV7-8 and TRBJ1-2, is as follows: GAGVSQSPRYKVAKRGQDVALRCDPISGHVSLFWYQQALGQGPEFLTYFQNEAQLDKSGLPSDRFFAERPEGSVSTLKIQRTQQEDSAVYLCASSLGPSPNYGYTFGSGTRLTVV.

This clone was found a few times. V is TRBV9 and J is TRBJ1-3; D may be TRBD1 (6 bases). Trimming shortened V by 4 bases and J by 0 bases, and 14 bases separated the two germline ends. Per germline, CDR1 SGDLS and CDR2 YYNGEE. The CDR3 has 16 residues. CDR3 sequence (DNA): TGTGCCAGCAGCCCAACGACAGGCCACTCTGGAAACACCATATATTTT. Its translation is CASSPTTGHSGNTIYF.

The chain carries TRBV15 and TRBJ2-5; 7 positions match TRBD1. With V trimmed by 5 bases and J by 9 bases, 6 bases remained unmatched. The CDR3 length is 12 residues. Germline V gene sequence: CDR1 LNHNV, CDR2 YYDKDF (reference sequence). The DNA of the CDR3 is TGTGCCACCAGCGAGACAGGGCGGGCCCAGTACTTC. This gives the protein CATSETGRAQYF.

V gene TRBV6-5 combines with J gene TRBJ1-2; 8 bases line up with TRBD1. Unmatched junction bases numbered 6, after V lost 2 bases and J lost 7 bases. This CDR3 has 14 amino acids. Germline V gives CDR1 MNHEY, CDR2 SVGAGI. The CDR3 spells CASSYSDRGGGYTF. The CDR3, as DNA: TGTGCCAGCAGTTACAGCGACAGGGGAGGTGGCTACACCTTC.

In DNA form, the CDR3 reads TGTGCCAGCAGCCCTGAACAGGGGCGGAGTGGTGGCTACACCTTC. It yields the protein CASSPEQGRSGGYTF. V is TRBV9 and J is TRBJ1-2; 7 bases are a match to TRBD1. CDR1 SGDLS and CDR2 YYNGEE come from the germline V gene. CDR3 length equals 15 residues. V gave up 4 bases and J gave up 7 bases; unmatched junction bases: 13. The full variable domain, with the rest looked up from reference TRBV9 and TRBJ1-2, is DSGVTQTPKHLITATGQRVTLRCSPRSGDLSVYWYQQSLDQGLQFLIQYYNGEERAKGNILERFSAQQFPDLHSELNLSSLELGDSALYFCASSPEQGRSGGYTFGSGTRLTVV.

This clone was recorded once. The V and J genes are TRBV27 and TRBJ2-3; no firm D call. CDR3 size: 15 residues. With 3 bases removed from V and 0 bases from J, the gap between germline ends came to 10 bases. Germline CDR1 is MNHEY and CDR2 is SMNVEV (reference sequence). The CDR3 loop reads CASSLPGLSTDTQYF. The CDR3 DNA reads TGTGCCAGCAGTTTGCCCGGGCTTAGCACAGATACGCAGTATTTT.

This chain uses TRBV11-2 with TRBJ2-2, with D hard to call. The CDR3 spans 12 residues. Trimming left V 5 bases short and J 6 bases short, with 7 bases between. CDR1 and CDR2 (germline): SGHAT, FQNNGV. The CDR3, as DNA: TGTGCCAGCAGCCCCAATCCCGGGGAGCTGTTTTTT. Amino acids: CASSPNPGELFF.

The DNA of the CDR3 is TGTGCCAGCAGAGTTGGACAGCCAACGGGCTATGGCTACACCTTC. It yields the protein CASRVGQPTGYGYTF. The chain links TRBV2 to TRBJ1-2, with D possibly TRBD1 on 6 matching bases. Germline V gene lookup returns CDR1 SNHLY and CDR2 FYNNEI. CDR3 length: 15 residues. The germline V and J ends were trimmed by 6 bases and 4 bases, with 18 bases remaining between them.

This clone has more than one count but fewer than ten. The J gene is TRBJ2-3, the V gene TRBV6-5, with 8 bases fitting TRBD2. In germline, CDR1 is MNHEY, CDR2 SVGAGI. V was clipped by 6 bases and J by 2 bases; unmatched bases: 4. The CDR3 covers 14 residues. The CDR3 reads CASRPGLATDTQYF. CDR3 nucleotides: TGTGCCAGCAGACCTGGACTAGCCACAGATACGCAGTATTTT.

V is TRBV30 and J is TRBJ1-3, with 9 bases fitting TRBD1. The CDR3 has 16 residues. Trimming took 2 bases from V and 4 from J; bases not matched to a gene: 9. From germline, CDR1 is GTSNPN and CDR2 SVGIG (reference sequence). The CDR3 region is CAWSPFGTGWGNTIYF. The CDR3, as DNA: TGTGCCTGGAGTCCTTTTGGGACAGGGTGGGGAAACACCATATATTTT.

The rearrangement links TRBV12-3 or TRBV12-4 to TRBJ1-2; D remains unclear. The CDR3 has 13 amino acids. V was pared by 3 bases and J by 7 bases, with 12 bases between. CDR3 coding DNA: TGTGCCAGCAGTTTCACCCGGGCGGGTGGCTACACCTTC. It codes for CASSFTRAGGYTF.